One sample yielded the 20 T cell receptor beta chains listed below, sequenced in a study of metastatic and nonmetastatic thyroid tumors. No patient had received any treatment before thyroid surgery. Via MiXCR, TCRdb re-called the PCR reads. The sample lists 20,000 to 25,000 clones, less than 15% seen once, with 17% in the top ten. Sequencing was performed on blood. These receptors were obtained from a female donor with papillary thyroid cancer or a benign thyroid nodule (not recorded which). Some clones in this sample may be carry-over from other donors' samples.

This clone has ten or more counts. The V call is TRBV2, the J call TRBJ2-7, with 9 bases that match TRBD1. Trimming took 6 bases from V and 3 from J; bases not matched to a gene: 9. The germline V gene encodes CDR1 SNHLY and CDR2 FYNNEI. This CDR3 is 15 amino acids long. The CDR3 region is CASRKGRDRVYEQYF. In DNA, the CDR3 is TGTGCCAGCAGAAAAGGCAGGGACAGGGTCTACGAGCAGTACTTC.

This clone was recorded many times. The rearrangement uses TRBV7-9 and TRBJ2-3; no firm D call. CDR1 is SEHNR, CDR2 FQNEAQ, per germline (reference sequence). The germline V and J ends were trimmed by 10 bases and 3 bases, with 8 bases remaining between them. The CDR3 is 11 amino acids. Here the CDR3 reads CATGRTDTQYF. In DNA form, the CDR3 reads TGTGCCACCGGGCGGACAGATACGCAGTATTTT.

This clone was seen ten or more times. The chain combines TRBV7-2 with TRBJ2-7; 7 positions agree with TRBD2. Losses at the gene ends were 5 bases for V and 2 bases for J; bases not matched to a gene: 9. CDR3 size: 15 residues. Germline V CDR1 and CDR2: SGHTA, FQGNSA. CDR3 residues: CASSPRGGGTYEQYF. CDR3 bases: TGTGCCAGCAGCCCCCGAGGCGGGGGTACCTACGAGCAGTACTTC. The full variable domain, its missing parts supplied by reference TRBV7-2 and TRBJ2-7, is GAGVSQSPSNKVTEKGKDVELRCDPISGHTALYWYRQSLGQGLEFLIYFQGNSAPDKSGLPSDRFSAERTGGSVSTLTIQRTQQEDSAVYLCASSPRGGGTYEQYFGPGTRLTVT.

This clone was found many times. The chain couples TRBV28 to TRBJ2-2; D unclear. The length of the CDR3 is 13 residues. Germline lookup yields CDR1 MDHEN and CDR2 SYDVKM. The V end was cut by 7 bases, the J end by 8 bases, with 14 bases between. The CDR3 DNA follows: TGTGCCAGCACCGATAGCATATCTGGGGAGCTGTTTTTT. Translated, it gives CASTDSISGELFF.

The sample holds many counts of this clone. This chain connects TRBV5-1 to TRBJ1-6; the match to TRBD1 covers 9 bases. CDR1 and CDR2 (germline): SGHRS, YFSETQ. The trim removed 4 bases at V and 6 bases at J, leaving 8 bases unmatched. CDR3 length equals 16 residues. Here the CDR3 DNA reads TGCGCCAGCAGCCAGAACCCGGGACAGGGTAATTCACCCCTCCACTTT. Its translation is CASSQNPGQGNSPLHF.

In its sample, this clone was seen many times. V usage is TRBV20-1 and J usage is TRBJ2-7; D may be TRBD2 (5 bases). CDR1 is DFQATT, CDR2 SNEGSKA, per germline (reference sequence). This CDR3 has 13 amino acids. V lost 3 bases and J 2 bases, leaving 11 bases between the germline ends. CDR3: CSASGAEPYEQYF. DNA of the CDR3: TGCAGTGCTAGTGGAGCGGAGCCCTACGAGCAGTACTTC.

This clone was picked up many times. The chain carries TRBV28 and TRBJ2-3; D is unresolved. There are 10 residues in the CDR3. V lost 5 bases and J lost 9, with 6 bases in between. CDR1 is MDHEN, CDR2 SYDVKM, per germline. Here the CDR3 DNA reads TGTGCCAGCAGTCGCGGCACGCAGTATTTT. Translated: CASSRGTQYF. The whole variable domain, filled in from reference TRBV28 and TRBJ2-3, reads DVKVTQSSRYLVKRTGEKVFLECVQDMDHENMFWYRQDPGLGLRLIYFSYDVKMKEKGDIPEGYSVSREKKERFSLILESASTNQTSMYLCASSRGTQYFGPGTRLTVL.

Of note for this clone: It may be a read error: a sequence one base away is much more abundant. The rearrangement links TRBV5-4 to TRBJ1-1, with D possibly matching TRBD1 (5 bases). Between the trimmed V and J ends, which lost 6 bases and 6 bases, there was a span of 18 bases. The CDR3 is 14 residues long. From germline, CDR1 is SGHNT and CDR2 YYREEE (reference sequence). CDR3: CASNFTGGKPEAFF. CDR3 bases: TGTGCCAGCAACTTTACGGGGGGGAAGCCTGAAGCTTTCTTT.

This clone was detected a few times. The V and J genes are TRBV20-1 and TRBJ2-2; D uncertain. The CDR3 is 13 residues long. CDR1 and CDR2 from the germline V gene are DFQATT and SNEGSKA (reference sequence). Trimming removed 4 bases from V and 6 bases from J, with 12 bases in between. CDR3 protein: CSAIGEVPGELFF. The CDR3 DNA is TGCAGTGCTATCGGTGAGGTCCCCGGGGAGCTGTTTTTT.

This clone was seen ten or more times. The J gene is TRBJ1-1, the V gene TRBV6-1; D uncertain. The CDR3 has 14 amino acids. The V end was cut by 6 bases, the J end by 2 bases, with 13 bases between. Germline assignment: CDR1 MNHNS and CDR2 SASEGT. The CDR3 loop reads CASSRRSFNTEAFF. CDR3 DNA: TGTGCCAGCAGCCGCAGGAGCTTTAACACTGAAGCTTTCTTT.

This clone occurred many times. The chain combines TRBV19 with TRBJ1-1; no reliable D call. The CDR3 has 13 residues. The germline V gene encodes CDR1 LNHDA and CDR2 SQIVND (reference sequence). The ends were cut back, 7 bases at V and 5 bases at J, with 14 bases in the middle. Written as DNA, the CDR3 is TGTGCCAGTAAGTGGTGGGGTGGTACTGAAGCTTTCTTT. Translating gives CASKWWGGTEAFF.

This clone was seen many times. The chain combines TRBV28 with TRBJ2-4; either TRBD1 or TRBD2 may supply D (5 bases each). CDR1 and CDR2 (germline): MDHEN, SYDVKM. The length of the CDR3 is 18 residues. Trimming cost V 9 bases and J 1 base, with 25 bases left between them. The CDR3 nucleotides read TGTGCCAGTTGTAAGGGCGACGGACTGAGGGACGCCAAAAACATTCAGTACTTC. Protein sequence: CASCKGDGLRDAKNIQYF.

Judged by abundance, this clone is medium-sized. V usage is TRBV15 and J usage is TRBJ1-5, with D unclear. The germline V gene has CDR1 LNHNV and CDR2 YYDKDF (reference sequence). The V end lost 0 bases, the J end lost 3 bases, and 12 bases lay between the germline ends. This CDR3 is 16 amino acids long. The CDR3 nucleotides read TGTGCCACCAGCAGAGATCTTGTGGGGAACAATCAGCCCCAGCATTTT. Translated: CATSRDLVGNNQPQHF.

This clone appeared many times. The chain is built from TRBV19 and TRBJ1-3; D is perhaps TRBD1 (5 bases). V lost 1 base and J lost 4, with 11 bases in between. The CDR3 contains 15 residues. The V gene's germline CDR1 is LNHDA and CDR2 SQIVND (reference sequence). The chain's CDR3 is CASSIGQKSGNTIYF. CDR3 DNA sequence: TGTGCCAGTAGTATAGGACAGAAATCCGGAAACACCATATATTTT.

As regards this clone: At one end the junction does not follow the germline gene, possibly because of a read error. Additional DNA sequences in this sample encode the identical CDR3. The V call is TRBV20-1, the J call TRBJ2-5; 8 bases match TRBD1. The CDR3 spans 13 residues. CDR1 and CDR2 from the germline V gene are DFQATT and SNEGSKA (reference sequence). The CDR3 region has the DNA TGCAGTGCTCGAGACAGGGGCGGAGGGACCCAGTACTTC. This gives the protein CSARDRGGGTQYF.

Sample share makes this clone large. V gene TRBV20-1 combines with J gene TRBJ1-2; D perhaps matches TRBD1 (6 bases). The CDR3 has 14 residues. V was clipped by 2 bases and J by 5 bases, with 15 bases between them. Germline-derived CDR1 and CDR2 are DFQATT and SNEGSKA (reference sequence). The CDR3 DNA reads as TGCAGTGCTAGATTCGCAGGGGACGCATATGGCTACACCTTC. The encoded protein is CSARFAGDAYGYTF.

By share of the sample, this clone is medium-sized (0.01 to 0.1%). The chain joins TRBV12-3 or TRBV12-4 to TRBJ2-7; TRBD1 is a possible D gene (5 bases). Trimming removed 5 bases from V and 5 bases from J, with 10 bases in between. The CDR3 totals 12 residues. CDR3 bases: TGTGCCAGCAGTAAGGGGATCCACGAGCAGTACTTC. Protein product: CASSKGIHEQYF.

Ten or more counts support this clone. Different DNA sequences within this sample yield the same CDR3. The genes are TRBV10-3 and TRBJ2-7, with 7 bases that match TRBD1. Unmatched junction bases numbered 5, after V lost 0 bases and J lost 3 bases. CDR1 is ENHRY, CDR2 SYGVKD, per germline. The CDR3 is made up of 15 amino acids. CDR3 sequence: CAISESRDRVYEQYF. The CDR3 DNA is TGTGCCATCAGTGAGTCGAGAGACAGGGTCTACGAGCAGTACTTC.

Many counts were recorded for this clone. The gene calls are TRBV9 and TRBJ1-4, with TRBD1 matching 8 bases. Germline trimming cut 3 bases from V and 6 bases from J; bases unmatched to any gene: 7. Germline CDR1 reads SGDLS; CDR2 reads YYNGEE. This CDR3 is built from 15 residues. CDR3 residues: CASSERQGRDEKLFF. As DNA, the CDR3 is TGTGCCAGCAGCGAGAGACAGGGGCGTGATGAAAAACTGTTTTTT.

This clone was seen at least ten times. The chain has TRBV5-1 and TRBJ2-1, with 7 bases identical to TRBD1. The CDR3 is 14 residues long. Germline V CDR1 and CDR2: SGHRS, YFSETQ. Trimming took 4 bases from V and 4 from J; bases not matched to a gene: 5. In DNA form, the CDR3 reads TGCGCCAGCAGCCAAGGACAGGCATACAATGAGCAGTTCTTC. Encoded protein: CASSQGQAYNEQFF.